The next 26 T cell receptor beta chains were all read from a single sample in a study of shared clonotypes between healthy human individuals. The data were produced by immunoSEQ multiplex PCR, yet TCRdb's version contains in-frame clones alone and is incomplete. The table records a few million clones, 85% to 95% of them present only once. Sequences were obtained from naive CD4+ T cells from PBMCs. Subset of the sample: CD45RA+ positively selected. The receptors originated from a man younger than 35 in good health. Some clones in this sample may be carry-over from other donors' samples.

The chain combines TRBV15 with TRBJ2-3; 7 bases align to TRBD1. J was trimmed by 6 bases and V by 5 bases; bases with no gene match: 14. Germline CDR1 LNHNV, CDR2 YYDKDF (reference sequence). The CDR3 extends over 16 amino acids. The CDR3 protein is CATSYRDRPPADTQYF. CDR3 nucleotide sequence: TGTGCCACCAGCTACCGGGACAGACCTCCAGCGGATACGCAGTATTTT.

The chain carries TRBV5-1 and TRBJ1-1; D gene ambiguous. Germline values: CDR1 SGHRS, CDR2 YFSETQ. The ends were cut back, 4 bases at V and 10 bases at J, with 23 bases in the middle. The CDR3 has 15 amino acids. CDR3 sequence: CASSLGNTQHPGAFF. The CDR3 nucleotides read TGCGCCAGCAGCCTGGGGAACACCCAGCACCCTGGAGCTTTCTTT.

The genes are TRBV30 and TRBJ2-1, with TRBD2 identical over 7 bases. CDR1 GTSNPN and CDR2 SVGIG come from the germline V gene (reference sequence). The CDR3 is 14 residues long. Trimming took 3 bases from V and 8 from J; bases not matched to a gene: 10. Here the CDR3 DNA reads TGTGCCTGGAGGCCAGGCGGGAGCAAGGATGAGCAGTTCTTC. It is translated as CAWRPGGSKDEQFF.

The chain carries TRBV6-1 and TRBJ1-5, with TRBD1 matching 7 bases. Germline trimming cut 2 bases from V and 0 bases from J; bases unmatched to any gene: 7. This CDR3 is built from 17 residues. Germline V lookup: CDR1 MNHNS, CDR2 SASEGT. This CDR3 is CASSERQGGVSNQPQHF. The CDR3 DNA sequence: TGTGCCAGCAGTGAACGACAGGGAGGGGTTAGCAATCAGCCCCAGCATTTT.

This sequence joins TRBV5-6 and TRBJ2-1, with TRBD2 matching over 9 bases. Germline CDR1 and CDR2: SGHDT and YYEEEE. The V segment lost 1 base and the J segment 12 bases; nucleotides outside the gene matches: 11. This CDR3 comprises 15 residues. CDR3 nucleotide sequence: TGTGCCAGCAGCTTGTTCGGGACCCCGCGGGAGGGGCAGTTCTTC. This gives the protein CASSLFGTPREGQFF.

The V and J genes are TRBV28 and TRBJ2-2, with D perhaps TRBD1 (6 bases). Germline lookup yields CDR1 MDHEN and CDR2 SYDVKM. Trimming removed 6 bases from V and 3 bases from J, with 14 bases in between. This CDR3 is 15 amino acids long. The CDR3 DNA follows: TGTGCCAGCAGGAACGGACAGCTCCACACCGGGGAGCTGTTTTTT. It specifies CASRNGQLHTGELFF.

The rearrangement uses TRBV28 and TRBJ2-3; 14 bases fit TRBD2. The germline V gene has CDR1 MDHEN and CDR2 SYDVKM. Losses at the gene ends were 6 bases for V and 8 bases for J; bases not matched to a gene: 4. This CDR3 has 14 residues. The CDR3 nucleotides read TGTGCCAGCAGCCGAGGACTAGCGGGGGGTACGCAGTATTTT. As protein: CASSRGLAGGTQYF.

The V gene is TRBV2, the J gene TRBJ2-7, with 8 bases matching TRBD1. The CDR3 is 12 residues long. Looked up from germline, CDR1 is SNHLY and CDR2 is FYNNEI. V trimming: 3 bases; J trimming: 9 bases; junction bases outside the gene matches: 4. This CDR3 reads CASSEDRVGQYF. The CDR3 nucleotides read TGTGCCAGCAGTGAGGACAGGGTAGGGCAGTACTTC.

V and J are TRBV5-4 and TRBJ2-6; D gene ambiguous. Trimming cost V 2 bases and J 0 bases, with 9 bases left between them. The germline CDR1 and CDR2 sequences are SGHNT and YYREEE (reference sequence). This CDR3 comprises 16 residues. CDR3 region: CASSFRVHSGANVLTF. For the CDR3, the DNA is TGTGCCAGCAGCTTTCGGGTGCACTCTGGGGCCAACGTCCTGACTTTC.

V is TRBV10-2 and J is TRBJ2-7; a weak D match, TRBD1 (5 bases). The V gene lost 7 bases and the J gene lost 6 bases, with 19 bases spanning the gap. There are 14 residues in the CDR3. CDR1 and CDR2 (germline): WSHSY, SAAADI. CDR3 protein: CASKRGSALIEQYF. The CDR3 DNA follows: TGCGCCAGCAAAAGGGGCAGCGCCCTCATCGAGCAGTACTTC.

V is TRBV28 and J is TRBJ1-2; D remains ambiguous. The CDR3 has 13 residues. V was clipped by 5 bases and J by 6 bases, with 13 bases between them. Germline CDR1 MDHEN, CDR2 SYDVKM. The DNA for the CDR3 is TGTGCCAGCAGTGTCGAGGGAAGGGATGGCTACACCTTC. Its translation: CASSVEGRDGYTF.

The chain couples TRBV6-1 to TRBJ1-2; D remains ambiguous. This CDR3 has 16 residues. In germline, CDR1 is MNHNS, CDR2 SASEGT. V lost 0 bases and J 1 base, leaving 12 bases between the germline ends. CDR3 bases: TGTGCCAGCAGTGAAGCTTTACACCATTATAACTATGGCTACACCTTC. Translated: CASSEALHHYNYGYTF.

The CDR3 DNA follows: TGTGCCTGGAGTGTGAGGGATCTTGCGGCGACCCCGAACACCGGGGAGCTGTTTTTT. Protein sequence: CAWSVRDLAATPNTGELFF. The chain recombines TRBV30 with TRBJ2-2; tentative D call: TRBD2 (5 bases). CDR3 length: 19 residues. Per the germline V gene, CDR1 is GTSNPN and CDR2 is SVGIG (reference sequence). Trimming shortened V by 0 bases and J by 0 bases, and 20 bases separated the two germline ends.

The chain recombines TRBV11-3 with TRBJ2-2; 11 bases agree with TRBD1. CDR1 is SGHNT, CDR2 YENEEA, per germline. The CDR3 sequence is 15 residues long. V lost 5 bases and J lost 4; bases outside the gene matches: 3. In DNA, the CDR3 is TGTGCCAGCAGCCTCGGGACAGGGGGCACCGGGGAGCTGTTTTTT. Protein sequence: CASSLGTGGTGELFF.

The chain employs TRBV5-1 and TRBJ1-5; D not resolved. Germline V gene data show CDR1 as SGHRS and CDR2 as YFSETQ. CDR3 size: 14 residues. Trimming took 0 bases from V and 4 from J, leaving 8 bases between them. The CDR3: CASSLEGWNQPQHF. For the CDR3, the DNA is TGCGCCAGCAGCTTGGAAGGATGGAATCAGCCCCAGCATTTT. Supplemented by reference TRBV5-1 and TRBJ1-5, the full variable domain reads KAGVTQTPRYLIKTRGQQVTLSCSPISGHRSVSWYQQTPGQGLQFLFEYFSETQRNKGNFPGRFSGRQFSNSRSEMNVSTLELGDSALYLCASSLEGWNQPQHFGDGTRLSIL.

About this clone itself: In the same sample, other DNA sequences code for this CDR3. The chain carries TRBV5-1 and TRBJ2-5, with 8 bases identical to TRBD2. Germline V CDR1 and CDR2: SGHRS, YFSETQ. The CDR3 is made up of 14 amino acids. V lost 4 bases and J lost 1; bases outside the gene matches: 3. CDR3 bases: TGCGCCAGCAGCCTTAGCGGGACCCAAGAGACCCAGTACTTC. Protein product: CASSLSGTQETQYF. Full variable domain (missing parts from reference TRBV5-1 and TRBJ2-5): KAGVTQTPRYLIKTRGQQVTLSCSPISGHRSVSWYQQTPGQGLQFLFEYFSETQRNKGNFPGRFSGRQFSNSRSEMNVSTLELGDSALYLCASSLSGTQETQYFGPGTRLLVL.

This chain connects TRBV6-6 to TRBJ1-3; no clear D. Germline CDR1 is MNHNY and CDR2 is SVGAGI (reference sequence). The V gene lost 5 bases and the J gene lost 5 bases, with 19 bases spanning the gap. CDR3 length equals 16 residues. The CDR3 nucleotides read TGTGCCAGCAGTCGATGGCAGGACTCGATACGAAACACCATATATTTT. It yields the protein CASSRWQDSIRNTIYF.

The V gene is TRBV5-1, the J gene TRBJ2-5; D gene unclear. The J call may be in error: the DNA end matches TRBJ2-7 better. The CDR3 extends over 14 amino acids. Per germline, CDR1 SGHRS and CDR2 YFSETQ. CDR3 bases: TGCGCCAGCAGCTTGGAACCCGCGGTGGACGAGCAGTACTTC. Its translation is CASSLEPAVDEQYF.

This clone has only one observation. CDR3 sequence: CARSLAAAEYSNQPQHF. The CDR3 nucleotides read TGTGCCAGAAGCTTGGCTGCGGCAGAATATAGCAATCAGCCCCAGCATTTT. The chain employs TRBV5-3 and TRBJ1-5; D gene unclear. TRBV5-3 is treated as an ORF (open reading frame) with a function not yet certain. This CDR3 spans 17 amino acids. V was shortened by 0 bases and J by 0 bases, with 13 bases between the two germline ends.

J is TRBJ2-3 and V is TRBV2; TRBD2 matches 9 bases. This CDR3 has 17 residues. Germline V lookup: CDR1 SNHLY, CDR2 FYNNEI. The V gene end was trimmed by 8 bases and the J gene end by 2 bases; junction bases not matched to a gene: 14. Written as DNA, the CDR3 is TGTGCCAGCGACCCGCGGACTAGCGCGATATACACAGATACGCAGTATTTT. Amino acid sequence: CASDPRTSAIYTDTQYF. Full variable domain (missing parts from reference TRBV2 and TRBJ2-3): EPEVTQTPSHQVTQMGQEVILRCVPISNHLYFYWYRQILGQKVEFLVSFYNNEISEKSEIFDDQFSVERPDGSNFTLKIRSTKLEDSAMYFCASDPRTSAIYTDTQYFGPGTRLTVL.

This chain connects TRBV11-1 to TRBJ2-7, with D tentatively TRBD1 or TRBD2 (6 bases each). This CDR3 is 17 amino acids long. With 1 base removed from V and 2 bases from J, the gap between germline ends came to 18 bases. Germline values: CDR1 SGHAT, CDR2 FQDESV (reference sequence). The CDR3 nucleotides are TGTGCCAGCAGCTTAGGGGGAAGGGGGGCAGCCACCTACGAGCAGTACTTC. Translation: CASSLGGRGAATYEQYF.

The CDR3 region has the DNA TGTGCCAGCAGCGCTTGGAACCCCTCGTTGGGAAACACCATATATTTT. This sequence encodes CASSAWNPSLGNTIYF. The chain uses TRBV2 and TRBJ1-3; no reliable D call. V lost 6 bases to trimming and J lost 4 bases, with 19 bases between them. Germline V gene data show CDR1 as SNHLY and CDR2 as FYNNEI. The CDR3 is made up of 16 amino acids.

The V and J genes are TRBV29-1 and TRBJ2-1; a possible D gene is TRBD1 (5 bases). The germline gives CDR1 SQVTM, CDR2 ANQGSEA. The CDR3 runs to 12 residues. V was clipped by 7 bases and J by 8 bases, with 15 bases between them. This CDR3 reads CSAQDIQDEQFF. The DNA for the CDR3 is TGCAGCGCCCAGGACATCCAGGATGAGCAGTTCTTC.

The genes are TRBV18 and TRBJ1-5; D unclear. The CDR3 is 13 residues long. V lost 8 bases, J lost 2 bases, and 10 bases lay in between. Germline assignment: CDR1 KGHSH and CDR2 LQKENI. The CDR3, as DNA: TGTGCCAGCACTTCGGACGGCAATCAGCCCCAGCATTTT. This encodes CASTSDGNQPQHF. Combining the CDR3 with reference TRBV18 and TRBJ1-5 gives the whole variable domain NAGVMQNPRHLVRRRGQEARLRCSPMKGHSHVYWYRQLPEEGLKFMVYLQKENIIDESGMPKERFSAEFPKEGPSILRIQQVVRGDSAAYFCASTSDGNQPQHFGDGTRLSIL.

The CDR3 DNA reads as TGTGCCAGCAGAGCACAGGGGGCGGACATTCAGTACTTC. Protein sequence: CASRAQGADIQYF. The chain is built from TRBV28 and TRBJ2-4, with 9 nucleotides matching TRBD1. Germline CDR1 MDHEN, CDR2 SYDVKM. The CDR3 is 13 residues long. The V gene end was trimmed by 6 bases and the J gene end by 8 bases; junction bases not matched to a gene: 5. The full variable domain, rest sourced from reference TRBV28 and TRBJ2-4, is DVKVTQSSRYLVKRTGEKVFLECVQDMDHENMFWYRQDPGLGLRLIYFSYDVKMKEKGDIPEGYSVSREKKERFSLILESASTNQTSMYLCASRAQGADIQYFGAGTRLSVL.

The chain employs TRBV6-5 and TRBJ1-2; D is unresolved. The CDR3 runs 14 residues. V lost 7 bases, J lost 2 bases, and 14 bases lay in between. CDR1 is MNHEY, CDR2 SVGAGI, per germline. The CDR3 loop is CASTDRGTNYGYTF. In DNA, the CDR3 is TGTGCCAGCACCGACCGGGGTACCAACTATGGCTACACCTTC.